This T cell receptor beta chain was sequenced during a study of human T cells and chemical hapten exposure. Study information: Per-sample TCR yield variability stemmed mainly from small pooled library volume differences.

Time point defined: pre-sensitization, week 0. Treatment meaning: therapeutic diphenylcyclopropenone sensitization with weekly scalp DPC. Each donor was an alopecia patient between 18 and 70 years of age who qualified for DPC. Using its own MiXCR run on the RACE reads, TCRdb lists one record per CDR3 protein. The sample lists 380,000 or so distinct CDR3 sequences; 4.5% to 7% were seen once. This clonotype was counted many times. This CDR3 comprises 14 residues. CDR1 is LGHNA, CDR2 YSLEER, per germline. The V segment lost 3 bases and the J segment 6 bases; nucleotides outside the gene matches: 5. The rearrangement links TRBV4-3 to TRBJ2-1, with 7 nucleotides matching TRBD2. The origin of this receptor is a woman aged 18-29 years with alopecia areata. Some clones in this sample may be carry-over from other donors' samples. The sequenced sample was whole blood, obtained in connection with sensitization to the hapten diphenylcyclopropenone (DPC). CDR3 nucleotides: TGCGCCAGCAGCCATACTAGCGTAAGCAATGAGCAGTTCTTC. It encodes CASSHTSVSNEQFF.